This TCR beta chain came from a study of cytomegalovirus exposure and HLA in healthy donors. Study context: Around 78 million unique TCRs, all from HLA-typed donors, were included in an early release of the data. Points from the study as a whole: Under in vitro conditions, a few CMV-associated chains were confirmed as specific for CMV antigens. An analysis was carried out at a later point. It showed that HLA-associated TCR beta chains were more clonally expanded than equally common non-associated chains. Previously analyzed data showed that most TCR beta V segments were productive at a frequency of about 87% or about 30%.

PCR employed 60 Vbeta and 13 Jbeta primers. Sequencing was performed with immunoSEQ multiplex PCR; in TCRdb, only in-frame clones are kept and a portion is missing. The sample lists approximately 220,000 clones, around 80% occurring once. The germline gives CDR1 SGHVS, CDR2 FQNEAQ. This CDR3 contains 13 residues. The V and J ends lost 0 bases and 6 bases respectively, with 5 bases between them. As regards this clone: Its antigen remains unknown.

Sequencing input: PBMCs. This TCR was sampled from a boy between 2 and 10 years old in good health and CMV-seronegative. The chain joins TRBV7-8 to TRBJ2-2; no definite D call. The CDR3 nucleotides read TGTGCCAGCAGCTTAGCCCAATCCGGGGAGCTGTTTTTT. Its protein product is CASSLAQSGELFF.